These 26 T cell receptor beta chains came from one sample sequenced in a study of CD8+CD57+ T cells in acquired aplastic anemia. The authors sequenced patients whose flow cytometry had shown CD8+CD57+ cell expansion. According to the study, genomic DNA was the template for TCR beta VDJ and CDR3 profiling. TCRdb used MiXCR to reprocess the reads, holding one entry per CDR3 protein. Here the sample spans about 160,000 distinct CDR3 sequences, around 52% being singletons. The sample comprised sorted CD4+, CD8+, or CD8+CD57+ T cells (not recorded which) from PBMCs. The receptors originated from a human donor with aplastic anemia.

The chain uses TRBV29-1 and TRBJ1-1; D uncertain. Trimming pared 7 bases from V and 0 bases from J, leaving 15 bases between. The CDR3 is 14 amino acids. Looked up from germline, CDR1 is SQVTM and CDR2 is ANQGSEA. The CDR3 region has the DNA TGCAGCGCCCAGATAGGACGGGTGAACACTGAAGCTTTCTTT. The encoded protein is CSAQIGRVNTEAFF.

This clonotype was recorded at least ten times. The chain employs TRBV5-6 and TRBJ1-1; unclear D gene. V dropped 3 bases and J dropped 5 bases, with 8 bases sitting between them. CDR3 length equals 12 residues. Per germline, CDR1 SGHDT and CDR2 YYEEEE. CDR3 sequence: CASSSGWTEAFF. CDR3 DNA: TGTGCCAGCAGCTCGGGGTGGACTGAAGCTTTCTTT.

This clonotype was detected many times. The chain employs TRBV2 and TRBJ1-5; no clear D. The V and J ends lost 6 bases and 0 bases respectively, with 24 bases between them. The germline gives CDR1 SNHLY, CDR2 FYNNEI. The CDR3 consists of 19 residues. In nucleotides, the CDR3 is TGTGCCAGCAGCGGCGGACGGACCTCCAACCTTTATAGCAATCAGCCCCAGCATTTT. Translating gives CASSGGRTSNLYSNQPQHF.

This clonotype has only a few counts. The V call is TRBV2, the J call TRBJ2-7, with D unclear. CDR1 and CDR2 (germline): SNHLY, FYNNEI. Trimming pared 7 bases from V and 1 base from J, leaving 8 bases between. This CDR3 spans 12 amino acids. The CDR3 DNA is TGTGCCAGCAATCCGACGTCCTACGAGCAGTACTTC. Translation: CASNPTSYEQYF. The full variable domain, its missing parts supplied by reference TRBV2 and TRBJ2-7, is EPEVTQTPSHQVTQMGQEVILRCVPISNHLYFYWYRQILGQKVEFLVSFYNNEISEKSEIFDDQFSVERPDGSNFTLKIRSTKLEDSAMYFCASNPTSYEQYFGPGTRLTVT.

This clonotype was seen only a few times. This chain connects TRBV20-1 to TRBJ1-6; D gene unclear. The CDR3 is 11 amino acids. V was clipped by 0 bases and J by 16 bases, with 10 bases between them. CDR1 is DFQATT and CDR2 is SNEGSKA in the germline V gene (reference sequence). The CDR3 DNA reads TGCAGTGCTAGAGATGGCTCCTCACTCCACTTT. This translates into CSARDGSSLHF.

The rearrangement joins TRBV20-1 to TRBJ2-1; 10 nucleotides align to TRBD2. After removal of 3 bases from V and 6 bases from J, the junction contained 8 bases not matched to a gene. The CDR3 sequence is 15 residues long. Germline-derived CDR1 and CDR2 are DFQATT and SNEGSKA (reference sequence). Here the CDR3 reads CSARLAGVRGNEQFF. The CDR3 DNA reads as TGCAGTGCTAGGCTAGCGGGAGTGCGAGGCAATGAGCAGTTCTTC.

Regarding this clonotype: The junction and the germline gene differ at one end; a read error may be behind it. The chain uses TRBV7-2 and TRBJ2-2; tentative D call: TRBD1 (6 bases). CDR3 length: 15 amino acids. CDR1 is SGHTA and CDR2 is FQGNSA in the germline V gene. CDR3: CASSQQGTNAGELFF. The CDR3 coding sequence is TGTGCCAGCAGTCAACAGGGTACGAACGCCGGGGAGCTGTTTTTT.

The CDR3 reads CSAVPGPYNEQFF. The CDR3 DNA is TGCAGTGCCGTACCAGGGCCTTACAATGAGCAGTTCTTC. The chain combines TRBV20-1 with TRBJ2-1, with D possibly being TRBD1 (5 bases). Germline CDR1 is DFQATT and CDR2 is SNEGSKA (reference sequence). The CDR3 is made up of 13 amino acids. Trimming left V 6 bases short and J 4 bases short, with 13 bases between.

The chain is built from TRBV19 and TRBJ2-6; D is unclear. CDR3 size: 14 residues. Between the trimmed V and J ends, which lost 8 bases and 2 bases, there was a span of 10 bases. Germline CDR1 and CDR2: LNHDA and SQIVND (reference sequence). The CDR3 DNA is TGTGCCAGTCGCATGAGGCCTGGGGCCAACGTCCTGACTTTC. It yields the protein CASRMRPGANVLTF.

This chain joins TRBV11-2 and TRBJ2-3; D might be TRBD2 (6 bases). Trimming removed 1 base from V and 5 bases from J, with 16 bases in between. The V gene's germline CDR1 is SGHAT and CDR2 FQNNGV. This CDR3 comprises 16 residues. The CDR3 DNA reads TGTGCCAGCAGCTTAGGGTGGCGGAGTAGCGGAGATACGCAGTATTTT. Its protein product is CASSLGWRSSGDTQYF. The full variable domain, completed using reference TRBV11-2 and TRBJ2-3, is EAGVAQSPRYKIIEKRQSVAFWCNPISGHATLYWYQQILGQGPKLLIQFQNNGVVDDSQLPKDRFSAERLKGVDSTLKIQPAKLEDSAVYLCASSLGWRSSGDTQYFGPGTRLTVL.

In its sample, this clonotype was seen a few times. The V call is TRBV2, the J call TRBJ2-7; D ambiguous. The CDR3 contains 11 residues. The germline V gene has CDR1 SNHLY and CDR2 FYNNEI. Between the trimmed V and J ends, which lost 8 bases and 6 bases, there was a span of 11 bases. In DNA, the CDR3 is TGTGCCAGCGAATACAGTCTCGAGCAGTACTTC. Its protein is CASEYSLEQYF.

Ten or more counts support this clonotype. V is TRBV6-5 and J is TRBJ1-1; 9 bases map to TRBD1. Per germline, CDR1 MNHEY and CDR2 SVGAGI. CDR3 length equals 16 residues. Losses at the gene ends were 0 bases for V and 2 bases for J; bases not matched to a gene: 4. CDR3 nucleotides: TGTGCCAGCAGTTACTCGAGGGACAGGGACAACACTGAAGCTTTCTTT. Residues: CASSYSRDRDNTEAFF.

The CDR3 nucleotides are TGCAGTGCTAGGGTAGGACCTGAAGCTTTCTTT. It yields the protein CSARVGPEAFF. J is TRBJ1-1 and V is TRBV20-1; D gene unclear. CDR1 is DFQATT and CDR2 is SNEGSKA in the germline V gene (reference sequence). V dropped 3 bases and J dropped 6 bases, with 8 bases sitting between them. The length of the CDR3 is 11 residues.

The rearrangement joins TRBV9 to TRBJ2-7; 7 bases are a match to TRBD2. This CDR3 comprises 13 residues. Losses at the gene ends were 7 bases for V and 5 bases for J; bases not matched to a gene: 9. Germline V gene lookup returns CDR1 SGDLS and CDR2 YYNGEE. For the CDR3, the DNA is TGTGCCAGCGTGCGGGGGTTAAGCAACGAGCAGTACTTC. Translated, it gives CASVRGLSNEQYF.

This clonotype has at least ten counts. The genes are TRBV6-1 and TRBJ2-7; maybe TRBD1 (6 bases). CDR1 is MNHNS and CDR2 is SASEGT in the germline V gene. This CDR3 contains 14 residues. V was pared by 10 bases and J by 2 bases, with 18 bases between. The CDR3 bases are TGTGCCACAAGTGACCGGGACAAAGCCTACGAGCAGTACTTC. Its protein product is CATSDRDKAYEQYF.

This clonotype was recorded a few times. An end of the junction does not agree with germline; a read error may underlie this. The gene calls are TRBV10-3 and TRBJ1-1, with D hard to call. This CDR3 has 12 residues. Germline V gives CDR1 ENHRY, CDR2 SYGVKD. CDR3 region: CANSAGNTEAFF. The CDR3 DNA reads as TGTGCCAACAGTGCCGGGAACACTGAAGCTTTCTTT.

The CDR3 nucleotides are TGTGCCAGCAGCTTATTCCCCAGGAGCACAGATACGCAGTATTTT. This gives the protein CASSLFPRSTDTQYF. The chain is built from TRBV11-1 and TRBJ2-3; the D is unclear. The germline CDR1 and CDR2 sequences are SGHAT and FQDESV (reference sequence). Trimming left V 2 bases short and J 0 bases short, with 9 bases between. The CDR3 extends over 15 amino acids. Full variable domain (remainder filled in from reference TRBV11-1 and TRBJ2-3): EAEVAQSPRYKITEKSQAVAFWCDPISGHATLYWYRQILGQGPELLVQFQDESVVDDSQLPKDRFSAERLKGVDSTLKIQPAELGDSAMYLCASSLFPRSTDTQYFGPGTRLTVL.

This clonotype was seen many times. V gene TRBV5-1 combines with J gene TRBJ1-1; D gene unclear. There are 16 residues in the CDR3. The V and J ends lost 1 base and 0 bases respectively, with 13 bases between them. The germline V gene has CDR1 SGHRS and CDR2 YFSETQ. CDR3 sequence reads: CASSLTTDTMNTEAFF. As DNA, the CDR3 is TGCGCCAGCAGCTTGACAACAGATACCATGAACACTGAAGCTTTCTTT.

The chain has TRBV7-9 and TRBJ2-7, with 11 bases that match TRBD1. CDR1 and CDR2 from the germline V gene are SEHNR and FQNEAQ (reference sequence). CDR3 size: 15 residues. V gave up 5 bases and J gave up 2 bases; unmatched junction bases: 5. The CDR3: CASSTGQGATYEQYF. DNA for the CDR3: TGTGCCAGCAGCACAGGACAGGGGGCGACCTACGAGCAGTACTTC.

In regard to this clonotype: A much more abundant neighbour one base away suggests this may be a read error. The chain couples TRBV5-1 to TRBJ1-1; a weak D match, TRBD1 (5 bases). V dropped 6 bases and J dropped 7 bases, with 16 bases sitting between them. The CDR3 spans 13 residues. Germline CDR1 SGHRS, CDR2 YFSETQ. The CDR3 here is CASNPGTGFEAFF. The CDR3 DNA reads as TGCGCCAGCAACCCTGGGACCGGCTTTGAAGCTTTCTTT.

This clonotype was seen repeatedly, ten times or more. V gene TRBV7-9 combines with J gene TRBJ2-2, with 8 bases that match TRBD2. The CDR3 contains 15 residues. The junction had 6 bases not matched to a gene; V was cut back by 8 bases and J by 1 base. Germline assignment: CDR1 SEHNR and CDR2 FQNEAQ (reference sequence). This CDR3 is CASETSGENTGELFF. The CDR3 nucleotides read TGTGCCAGCGAAACTAGCGGAGAGAACACCGGGGAGCTGTTTTTT.

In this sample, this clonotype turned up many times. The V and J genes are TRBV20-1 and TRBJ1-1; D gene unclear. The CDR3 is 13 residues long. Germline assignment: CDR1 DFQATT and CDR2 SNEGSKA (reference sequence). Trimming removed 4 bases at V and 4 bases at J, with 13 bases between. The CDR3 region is CSATNLGSTEAFF. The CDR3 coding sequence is TGCAGTGCTACCAACTTGGGGAGCACTGAAGCTTTCTTT.

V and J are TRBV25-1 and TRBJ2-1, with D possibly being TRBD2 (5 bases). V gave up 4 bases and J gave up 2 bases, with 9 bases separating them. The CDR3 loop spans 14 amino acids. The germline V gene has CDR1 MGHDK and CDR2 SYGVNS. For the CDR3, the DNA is TGTGCCAGCAGTGCCTCGGGGACCTACAATGAGCAGTTCTTC. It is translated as CASSASGTYNEQFF.

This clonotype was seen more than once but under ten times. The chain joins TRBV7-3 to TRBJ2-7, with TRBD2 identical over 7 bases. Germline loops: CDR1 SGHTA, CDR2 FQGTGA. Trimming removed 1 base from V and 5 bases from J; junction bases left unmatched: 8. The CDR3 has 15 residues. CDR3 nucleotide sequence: TGTGCCAGCAGCTTAAAAACAAGCGGGATAAACGAGCAGTACTTC. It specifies CASSLKTSGINEQYF.

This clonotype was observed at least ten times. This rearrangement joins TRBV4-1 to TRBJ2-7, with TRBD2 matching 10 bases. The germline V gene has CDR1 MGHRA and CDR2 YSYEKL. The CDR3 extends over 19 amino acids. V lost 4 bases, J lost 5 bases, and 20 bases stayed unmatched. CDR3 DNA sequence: TGCGCCAGCAGCCCTGAAGAGGCTAGCGGGAGTATAAGCCCCGACGAGCAGTACTTC. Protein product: CASSPEEASGSISPDEQYF.

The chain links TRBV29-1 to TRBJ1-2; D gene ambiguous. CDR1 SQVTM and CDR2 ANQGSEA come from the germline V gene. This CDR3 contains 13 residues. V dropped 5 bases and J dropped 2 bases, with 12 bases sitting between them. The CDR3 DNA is TGCAGCGTTCAATCCGGGTCAAACTATGGCTACACCTTC. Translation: CSVQSGSNYGYTF.